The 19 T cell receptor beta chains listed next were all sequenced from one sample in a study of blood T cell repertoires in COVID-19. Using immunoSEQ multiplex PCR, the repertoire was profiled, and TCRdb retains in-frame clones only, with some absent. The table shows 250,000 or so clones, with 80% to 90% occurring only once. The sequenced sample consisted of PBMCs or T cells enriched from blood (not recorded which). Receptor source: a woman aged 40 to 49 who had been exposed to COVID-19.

The DNA for the CDR3 is TGTGCCAGTAGTGCCCAATTGGGGCTCTATGGCTACACCTTC. This encodes CASSAQLGLYGYTF. The V and J genes are TRBV19 and TRBJ1-2; D perhaps matches TRBD1 (5 bases). CDR1 and CDR2 (germline): LNHDA, SQIVND (reference sequence). There are 14 residues in the CDR3. Trimming shortened V by 5 bases and J by 4 bases, and 14 bases separated the two germline ends.

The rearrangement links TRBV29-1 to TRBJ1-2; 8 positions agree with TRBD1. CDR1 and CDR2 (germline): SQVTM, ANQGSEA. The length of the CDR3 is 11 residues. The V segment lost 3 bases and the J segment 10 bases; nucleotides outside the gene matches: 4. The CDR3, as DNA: TGCAGCGTTGAGGACAGGGTGGACTACACCTTC. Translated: CSVEDRVDYTF. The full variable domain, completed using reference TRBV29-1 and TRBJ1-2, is SAVISQKPSRDICQRGTSLTIQCQVDSQVTMMFWYRQQPGQSLTLIATANQGSEATYESGFVIDKFPISRPNLTFSTLTVSNMSPEDSSIYLCSVEDRVDYTFGSGTRLTVV.

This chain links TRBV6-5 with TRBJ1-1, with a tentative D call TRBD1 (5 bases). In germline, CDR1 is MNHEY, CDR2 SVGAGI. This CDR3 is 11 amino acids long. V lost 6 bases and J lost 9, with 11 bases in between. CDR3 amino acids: CASSGTGQAFF. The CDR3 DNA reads TGTGCCAGCAGCGGTACAGGACAAGCTTTCTTT.

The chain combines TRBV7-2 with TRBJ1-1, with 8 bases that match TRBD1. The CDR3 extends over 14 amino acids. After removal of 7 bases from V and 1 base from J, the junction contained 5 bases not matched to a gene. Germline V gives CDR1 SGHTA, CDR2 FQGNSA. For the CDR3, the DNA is TGTGCCAGCACCCCGGGACAGGCGAACACTGAAGCTTTCTTT. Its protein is CASTPGQANTEAFF.

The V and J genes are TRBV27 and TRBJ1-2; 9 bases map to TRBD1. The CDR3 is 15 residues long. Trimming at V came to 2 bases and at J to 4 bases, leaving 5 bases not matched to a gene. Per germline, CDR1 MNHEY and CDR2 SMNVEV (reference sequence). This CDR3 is CASSLATGGSYGYTF. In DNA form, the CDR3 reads TGTGCCAGCAGTTTAGCTACAGGGGGCAGCTATGGCTACACCTTC.

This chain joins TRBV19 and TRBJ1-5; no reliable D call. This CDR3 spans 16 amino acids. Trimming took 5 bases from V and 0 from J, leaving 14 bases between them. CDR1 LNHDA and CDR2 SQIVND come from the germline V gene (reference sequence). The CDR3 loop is CASSPRLDHSNQPQHF. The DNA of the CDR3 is TGTGCCAGTAGTCCCAGACTCGACCATAGCAATCAGCCCCAGCATTTT.

The CDR3 spells CASKLIQGQGFNEQFF. In nucleotides, the CDR3 is TGTGCCAGCAAGCTTATCCAAGGACAGGGATTCAATGAGCAGTTCTTC. The chain carries TRBV5-8 and TRBJ2-1, with 8 nucleotides matching TRBD1. The CDR3 is 16 amino acids. Germline values: CDR1 SGHTS, CDR2 YDEGEE. The V gene end was trimmed by 6 bases and the J gene end by 6 bases; junction bases not matched to a gene: 14.

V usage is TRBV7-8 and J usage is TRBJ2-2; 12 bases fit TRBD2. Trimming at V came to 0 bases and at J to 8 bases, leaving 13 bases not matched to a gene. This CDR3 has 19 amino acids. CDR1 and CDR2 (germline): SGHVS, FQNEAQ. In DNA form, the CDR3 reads TGTGCCAGCAGCTTAGCGCGGGTCCTAGCGGGAGGGCCAACAGGGGAGCTGTTTTTT. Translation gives CASSLARVLAGGPTGELFF.

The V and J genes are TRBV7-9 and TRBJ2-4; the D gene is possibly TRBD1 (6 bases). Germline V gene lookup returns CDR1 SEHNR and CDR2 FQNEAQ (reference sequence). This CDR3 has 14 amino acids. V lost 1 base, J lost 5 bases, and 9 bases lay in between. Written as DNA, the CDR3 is TGTGCCAGCAGCTTAGAGGACAGACAAAACATTCAGTACTTC. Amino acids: CASSLEDRQNIQYF.

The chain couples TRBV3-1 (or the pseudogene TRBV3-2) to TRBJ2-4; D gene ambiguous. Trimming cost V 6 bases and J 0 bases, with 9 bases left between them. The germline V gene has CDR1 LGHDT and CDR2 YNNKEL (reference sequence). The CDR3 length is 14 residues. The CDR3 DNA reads TGTGCCAGCAGTGAACTCCTAGCCAAAAACATTCAGTACTTC. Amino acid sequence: CASSELLAKNIQYF.

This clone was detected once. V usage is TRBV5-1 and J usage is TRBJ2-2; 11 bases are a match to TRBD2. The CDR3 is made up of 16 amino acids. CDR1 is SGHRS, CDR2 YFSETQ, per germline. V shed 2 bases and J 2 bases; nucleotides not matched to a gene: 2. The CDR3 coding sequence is TGCGCCAGCAGCTTACTAGCGGGGGACAACACCGGGGAGCTGTTTTTT. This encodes CASSLLAGDNTGELFF.

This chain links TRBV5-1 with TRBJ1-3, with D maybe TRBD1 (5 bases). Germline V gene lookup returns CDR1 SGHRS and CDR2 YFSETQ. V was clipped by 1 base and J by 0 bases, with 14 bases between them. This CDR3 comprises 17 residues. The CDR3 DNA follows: TGCGCCAGCAGCTTGTCTCCGGCAGGGATCTCTGGAAACACCATATATTTT. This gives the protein CASSLSPAGISGNTIYF.

The CDR3 sequence is CASRPPGAGEQFF. As DNA, the CDR3 is TGTGCCAGCAGACCCCCCGGCGCGGGGGAGCAGTTCTTC. This chain uses TRBV7-2 with TRBJ2-1, with D tentatively TRBD2 (6 bases). Trimming removed 6 bases at V and 10 bases at J, with 16 bases between. This CDR3 region has 13 residues. In germline, CDR1 is SGHTA, CDR2 FQGNSA. The whole variable domain, remainder taken from reference TRBV7-2 and TRBJ2-1, is GAGVSQSPSNKVTEKGKDVELRCDPISGHTALYWYRQSLGQGLEFLIYFQGNSAPDKSGLPSDRFSAERTGGSVSTLTIQRTQQEDSAVYLCASRPPGAGEQFFGPGTRLTVL.

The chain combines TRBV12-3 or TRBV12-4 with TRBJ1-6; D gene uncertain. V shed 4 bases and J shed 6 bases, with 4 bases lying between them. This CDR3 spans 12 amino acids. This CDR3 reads CASSYSNSPLHF. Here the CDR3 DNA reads TGTGCCAGCAGTTACAGTAATTCACCCCTCCACTTT.

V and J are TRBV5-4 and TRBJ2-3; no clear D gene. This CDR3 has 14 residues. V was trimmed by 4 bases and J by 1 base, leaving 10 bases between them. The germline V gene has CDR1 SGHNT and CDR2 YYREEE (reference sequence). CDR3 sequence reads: CASSRKQRTDTQYF. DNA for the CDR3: TGTGCCAGCAGCCGAAAGCAACGCACAGATACGCAGTATTTT.

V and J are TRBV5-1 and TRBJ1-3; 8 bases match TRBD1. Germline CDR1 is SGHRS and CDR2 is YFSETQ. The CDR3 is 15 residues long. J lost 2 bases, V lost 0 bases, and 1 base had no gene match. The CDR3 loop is CASSLGTGTGNTIYF. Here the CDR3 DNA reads TGCGCCAGCAGCTTGGGGACAGGGACTGGAAACACCATATATTTT.

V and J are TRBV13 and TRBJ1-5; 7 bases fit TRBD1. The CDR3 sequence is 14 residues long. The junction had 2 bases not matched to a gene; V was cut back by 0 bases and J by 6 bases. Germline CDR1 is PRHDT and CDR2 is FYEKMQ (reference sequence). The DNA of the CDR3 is TGTGCCAGCAGCTTAGGGACAGGGAGTCAGCCCCAGCATTTT. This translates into CASSLGTGSQPQHF.

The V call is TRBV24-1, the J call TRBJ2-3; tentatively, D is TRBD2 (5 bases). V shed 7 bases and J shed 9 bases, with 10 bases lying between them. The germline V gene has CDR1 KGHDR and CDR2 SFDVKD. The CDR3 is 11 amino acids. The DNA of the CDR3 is TGTGCCACCAGGGAGGAGGACACGCAGTATTTT. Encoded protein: CATREEDTQYF.

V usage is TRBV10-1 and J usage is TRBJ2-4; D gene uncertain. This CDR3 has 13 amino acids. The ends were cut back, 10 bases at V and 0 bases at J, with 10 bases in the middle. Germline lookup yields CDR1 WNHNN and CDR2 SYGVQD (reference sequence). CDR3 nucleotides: TGCGCCACCCTAGGCTTAGCCAAAAACATTCAGTACTTC. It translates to CATLGLAKNIQYF.